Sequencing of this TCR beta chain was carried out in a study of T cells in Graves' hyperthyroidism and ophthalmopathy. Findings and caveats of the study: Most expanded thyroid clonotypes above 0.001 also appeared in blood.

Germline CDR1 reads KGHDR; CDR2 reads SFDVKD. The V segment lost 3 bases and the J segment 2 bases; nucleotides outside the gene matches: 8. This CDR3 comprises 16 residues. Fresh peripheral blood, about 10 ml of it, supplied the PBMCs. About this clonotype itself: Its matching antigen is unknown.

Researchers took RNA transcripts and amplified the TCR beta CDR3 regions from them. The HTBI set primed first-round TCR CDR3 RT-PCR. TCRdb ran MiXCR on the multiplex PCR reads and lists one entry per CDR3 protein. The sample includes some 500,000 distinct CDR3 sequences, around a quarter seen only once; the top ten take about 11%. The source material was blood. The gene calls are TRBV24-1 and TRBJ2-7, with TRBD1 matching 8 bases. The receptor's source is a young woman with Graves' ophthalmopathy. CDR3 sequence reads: CATSDPGTGTPYEQYF. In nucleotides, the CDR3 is TGTGCCACCAGTGATCCCGGGACAGGAACCCCCTACGAGCAGTACTTC.